A selection of T cell receptor beta chains follows, all from one sample in a study of blood T cell repertoires in COVID-19. This table comes from immunoSEQ multiplex PCR, and its TCRdb copy is limited to in-frame clones, with some not included. Among approximately 390,000 clones listed, nearly 90% were seen once. Sequencing was performed on peripheral blood. Every receptor here comes from a man younger than 35 with active or convalescent COVID-19. CDR3s include the opening cysteine and the closing phenylalanine or tryptophan. The D gene is left open where the match is weak. Clone sizes are given selectively: once, few, many, or a class where the clone is expanded.

V gene	clone size	J gene	D gene	CDR3 DNA	CDR3 protein
TRBV11-2	NA	TRBJ1-1	NA	TGTGCCAGCAGCTTACGGTCGGGGGGCACCTTCACTGAAGCTTTCTTT	CASSLRSGGTFTEAFF
TRBV5-1	NA	TRBJ2-3	TRBD2	TGCGCCAGCAGCTCCTTAACGGGGGGGCTCGTAGATACGCAGTATTTT	CASSSLTGGLVDTQYF
TRBV13	NA	TRBJ2-2	TRBD1	TGTGCCAGCAGCTCAGGCCCGGGACAGGGTACGGGGGAGCTGTTTTTT	CASSSGPGQGTGELFF
TRBV5-1	NA	TRBJ1-6	NA	TGCGCCAGCAGCTTACAGGGATTGGCTTCACCCCTCCACTTT	CASSLQGLASPLHF
TRBV28	once	TRBJ1-6	TRBD1	TGTGCCAGCAGTGCAGCGGACAGGGGGAATAATTCACCCCTCCACTTT	CASSAADRGNNSPLHF
TRBV4-3	NA	TRBJ1-1	NA	TGCGCCAGCAGCCAAGGGCCAGGGATGATCAACACTGAAGCTTTCTTT	CASSQGPGMINTEAFF
TRBV9	NA	TRBJ2-7	TRBD1	TGTGCCAGCAGCGCGACAGGGTCCTACGAGCAGTACTTC	CASSATGSYEQYF
TRBV5-1	NA	TRBJ2-2	TRBD2	TGCGCCAGCAGCTTAGGGCTAGCGGGGACAAACACCGGGGAGCTGTTTTTT	CASSLGLAGTNTGELFF
TRBV18	NA	TRBJ2-1	NA	TGTGCCAGCTCACCACCGAAAGGAGGGGTTGACAATGAGCAGTTCTTC	CASSPPKGGVDNEQFF
TRBV6-5	NA	TRBJ1-1	NA	TGTGCCAGCAGCCGAGGACAGATGAACACTGAAGCTTTCTTT	CASSRGQMNTEAFF
TRBV27	NA	TRBJ2-2	TRBD2	TGTGCCAGCAGTTGGACTAGCGGGAGGGCGAACACCGGGGAGCTGTTTTTT	CASSWTSGRANTGELFF
TRBV7-2	NA	TRBJ2-2	NA	TGTGCCAGCAGCTCTTCTCTAGGCACCGGGGAGCTGTTTTTT	CASSSSLGTGELFF
TRBV9	NA	TRBJ2-1	NA	TGTGCCAGCAGCCCCCGTGTGGGGGGGCCTGACAATGAGCAGTTCTTC	CASSPRVGGPDNEQFF
TRBV7-2	NA	TRBJ2-7	TRBD1	TGTGCCAGCAGCTCACACACCCGGGACAGCCACTACGAGCAGTACTTC	CASSSHTRDSHYEQYF
TRBV9	NA	TRBJ2-1	TRBD2	TGTGCCAGCAGCGGCCGCGCTAGCGCGGGAGGGCCTATAGATGAGCAGTTCTTC	CASSGRASAGGPIDEQFF
TRBV11-2	NA	TRBJ1-6	NA	TGTGCCAGCAGCTTAGTAGATTCACCCCTCCACTTT	CASSLVDSPLHF
TRBV7-9	NA	TRBJ1-1	TRBD1	TGTGCCAGCAGTTCGACCGGGACAGGGGACCAAATGTACACTGAAGCTTTCTTT	CASSSTGTGDQMYTEAFF
TRBV4-3	NA	TRBJ1-4	NA	TGCGCCAGCAGCCAAGATACCCAGATTGCAACTAATGAAAAACTGTTTTTT	CASSQDTQIATNEKLFF
TRBV27	NA	TRBJ1-1	NA	TGTGCCAGCAGTTTAGGAGACACTGAAGCTTTCTTT	CASSLGDTEAFF
TRBV9	NA	TRBJ2-2	TRBD2	TGTGCCAGCAGCGTAGTGGGACTAGCGGATACCGGGGAGCTGTTTTTT	CASSVVGLADTGELFF
TRBV3-1/TRBV3-2	NA	TRBJ1-2	NA	TGTGCCAGCAGCCGATCCGGTGGCTACACCTTC	CASSRSGGYTF
TRBV28	NA	TRBJ1-1	NA	TGTGCCAGCAGTTTATCTCCAGGGAACACTGAAGCTTTCTTT	CASSLSPGNTEAFF
TRBV5-4	NA	TRBJ2-6	NA	TGTGCCAGCAGCCCCACAGGCTCTGGGGCCAACGTCCTGACTTTC	CASSPTGSGANVLTF
TRBV14	NA	TRBJ2-1	TRBD1	TGTGCCAGCAGCCACCCGGGACAGGGGCGTAATGAGCAGTTCTTC	CASSHPGQGRNEQFF
TRBV7-2	NA	TRBJ2-4	TRBD2	TGTGCCAGCAGCTTAGGGGGACTAGCGGGAGCGGGAAACATTCAGTACTTC	CASSLGGLAGAGNIQYF
TRBV28	NA	TRBJ2-2	TRBD2	TGTGCCAGCAGTTTTTATGTGGCGGGGGGGCCAACCGGGGAGCTGTTTTTT	CASSFYVAGGPTGELFF
TRBV7-8	NA	TRBJ2-7	NA	TGTGCCAGCAGCACCAACAGGGGACTCTACGAGCAGTACTTC	CASSTNRGLYEQYF
TRBV7-6	once	TRBJ1-4	NA	TGTGCCAGCAGCGCGTTGTCCGGGGGGACAACTAATGAAAAACTGTTTTTT	CASSALSGGTTNEKLFF
TRBV28	NA	TRBJ1-1	TRBD1	TGTGCCAGCAGTTTTGGGGACAGGGGGGGAACTGAAGCTTTCTTT	CASSFGDRGGTEAFF
TRBV6-2/TRBV6-3	NA	TRBJ2-3	NA	TGTGCCAGCAGTTCACCCAGTGGCACAGATACGCAGTATTTT	CASSSPSGTDTQYF
TRBV30	NA	TRBJ1-4	NA	TGTGCCTGGAGTTTATCCCTCTTGACTAATGAAAAACTGTTTTTT	CAWSLSLLTNEKLFF
TRBV5-6	NA	TRBJ2-6	NA	TGTGCCAGCAGCTTGAGGAGGGATGGGGCCAACGTGCTGACTTTC	CASSLRRDGANVLTF
TRBV4-3	NA	TRBJ2-1	NA	TGCGCCAGCAGCCCCGAGGGAGCTAACAATGAGCAGTTCTTC	CASSPEGANNEQFF
TRBV4-3	NA	TRBJ2-3	TRBD2	TGCGCCAGCAGCCGCGCACCGGGACTAGCGGGGTCTAGCACAGATACGCAGTATTTT	CASSRAPGLAGSSTDTQYF
TRBV19	NA	TRBJ1-5	TRBD1	TGTGCCAGTAGCACCCCAGGGGGTAATCAGCCCCAGCATTTT	CASSTPGGNQPQHF
TRBV24-1	NA	TRBJ2-2	NA	TGTGCCACCAGTGATCCCCCGGGGGGCGGCGACACCGGGGAGCTGTTTTTT	CATSDPPGGGDTGELFF
TRBV6-5	NA	TRBJ2-5	NA	TGTGCCGTGAGAGCCCCCCAAGAGACCCAGTACTTC	CAVRAPQETQYF
TRBV6-2/TRBV6-3	once	TRBJ2-1	TRBD2	TGTGCCAGCAGTTACGTTAGCGGGAGTTACAATGAGCAGTTCTTC	CASSYVSGSYNEQFF
TRBV12-3/TRBV12-4	NA	TRBJ1-3	NA	TGTGCCAGCAGCCGACAGGGAAACACCATATATTTT	CASSRQGNTIYF
TRBV9	NA	TRBJ2-2	NA	TGTGCCAGCAGCGTCCGGGGTGACACCGGGGAGCTGTTTTTT	CASSVRGDTGELFF
TRBV28	NA	TRBJ1-1	TRBD1	TGTGCCAGCCGACAGGGAGCGAGTAACACTGAAGCTTTCTTT	CASRQGASNTEAFF
TRBV6-2/TRBV6-3	NA	TRBJ2-5	TRBD2	TGTGCCAGCAGTGGAGGGACTAGCGGGGGTCAAGAGACCCAGTACTTC	CASSGGTSGGQETQYF
TRBV9	NA	TRBJ1-1	NA	TGTGCCAGCAGCGTAGCAGGGGTCAACACTGAAGCTTTCTTT	CASSVAGVNTEAFF
TRBV6-5	NA	TRBJ2-7	NA	TGTGCCAGCAGGAACGGACAGTCGTACGAGCAGTACTTC	CASRNGQSYEQYF
TRBV3-1/TRBV3-2	NA	TRBJ2-3	NA	TGTGCCAGCAGCCAAGGATTTAGCGGTGCCACAGATACGCAGTATTTT	CASSQGFSGATDTQYF
TRBV6-1	NA	TRBJ2-7	NA	TGTGCCAGCAGTGAAGAGTCAGGTCGCTCCTACGAGCAGTACTTC	CASSEESGRSYEQYF
TRBV27	NA	TRBJ2-7	NA	TGTGCCAGCAGCCGGAGCTCCTACGAGCAGTACTTC	CASSRSSYEQYF
TRBV9	NA	TRBJ1-6	TRBD1	TGTGCCAGCAGCGACGACAGGGACACCGGAACCCTCCACTTT	CASSDDRDTGTLHF
TRBV27	NA	TRBJ1-1	TRBD1	TGTGCCAGCATCGACAGGGAGTCGCCCACTGAAGCTTTCTTT	CASIDRESPTEAFF
TRBV11-3	NA	TRBJ2-3	NA	TGTGCCAGCAGCCAACGGGGCGGGGGCACAGATACGCAGTATTTT	CASSQRGGGTDTQYF
TRBV24-1	NA	TRBJ2-7	NA	TGTGCCACCAGCCCTGACGGAGTATCCTACGAGCAGTACTTC	CATSPDGVSYEQYF
TRBV7-2	NA	TRBJ2-1	NA	TGTGCCAGCAGCTTAGCGTGGCAGGAGGGGACGGCGACGGGGCAGTTCTTC	CASSLAWQEGTATGQFF
TRBV28	NA	TRBJ2-7	NA	TGTGCCAGCAGTTCCCTAGTAAGGACAGATTTCTACACGCCGCAGTACTTC	CASSSLVRTDFYTPQYF